Here is one TCR beta chain with its context. The sample is drawn from a study of shared clonotypes between healthy human individuals. The assay was immunoSEQ multiplex PCR, and TCRdb's table has in-frame clones only and misses some. Seen here are 2 million to 2.5 million clones, approximately 93% observed once, and the top ten hold around 0.37%. The CDR3 length is 13 residues. Germline assignment: CDR1 SGHDT and CDR2 YYEEEE. V was cut by 2 bases and J by 5 bases, with 10 bases left in between. The study separated CD4+ cells into CD45RA+ naive and CD45RA-negative memory subsets. This TCR derives from a man aged 18-30 years in good health. Some clones in this sample may be carry-over from other donors' samples. The chain has TRBV5-6 and TRBJ1-1; D not resolved. Sequencing was carried out using naive CD4+ T cells from PBMCs. The subset here: CD45RA+ positively selected. The DNA for the CDR3 is TGTGCCAGCAGCTTCGGCGGAGCTACTGAAGCTTTCTTT. Translated: CASSFGGATEAFF.